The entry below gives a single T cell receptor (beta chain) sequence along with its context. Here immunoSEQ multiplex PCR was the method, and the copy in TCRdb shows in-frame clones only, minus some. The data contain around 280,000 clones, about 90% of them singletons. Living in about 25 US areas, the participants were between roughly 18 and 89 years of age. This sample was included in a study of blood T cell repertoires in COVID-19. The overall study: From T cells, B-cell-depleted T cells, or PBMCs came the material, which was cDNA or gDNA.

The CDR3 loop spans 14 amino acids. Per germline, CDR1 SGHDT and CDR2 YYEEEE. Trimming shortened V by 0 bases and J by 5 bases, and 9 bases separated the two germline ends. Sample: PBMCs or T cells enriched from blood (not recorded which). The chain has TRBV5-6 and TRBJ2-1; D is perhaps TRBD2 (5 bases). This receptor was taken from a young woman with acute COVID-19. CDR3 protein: CASSLERGHNEQFF. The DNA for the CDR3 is TGTGCCAGCAGCTTGGAGCGCGGGCACAATGAGCAGTTCTTC.